The 28 T cell receptor beta chains listed next were all sequenced from one sample in a study of CD8 T cells in ankylosing spondylitis. Using its own MiXCR run on the 5' RACE reads, TCRdb lists one record per CDR3 protein. This table holds nearly 350,000 distinct CDR3 sequences, about 15% found once. Input material: blood, either unsorted or a sorted T cell fraction (not recorded which). Receptors originate from a male donor with ankylosing spondylitis or in good health (not recorded which).

This clonotype was counted many times. V gene TRBV5-1 combines with J gene TRBJ2-2; D may be TRBD2 (6 bases). The V gene's germline CDR1 is SGHRS and CDR2 YFSETQ. V lost 4 bases to trimming and J lost 8 bases, with 18 bases between them. CDR3 size: 15 residues. The CDR3 region has the DNA TGCGCCAGCAGCCCCGGGACTCCAATTGAGGGGGAGCTGTTTTTT. It codes for CASSPGTPIEGELFF.

The table lists this clonotype with a few counts. The chain is built from TRBV10-3 and TRBJ2-5; D possibly corresponds to TRBD1 (5 bases). Trimming shortened V by 6 bases and J by 1 base, and 12 bases separated the two germline ends. Germline V lookup: CDR1 ENHRY, CDR2 SYGVKD. This CDR3 has 14 amino acids. The CDR3 DNA sequence: TGTGCCATCAGCTTGGACAAACTCCAAGAGACCCAGTACTTC. It translates to CAISLDKLQETQYF.

Only a few counts were recorded for this clonotype. This chain joins TRBV3-1 and TRBJ2-2; D remains ambiguous. V was shortened by 2 bases and J by 4 bases, with 5 bases between the two germline ends. The CDR3 is 13 residues long. Germline CDR1 is LGHDT and CDR2 is YNNKEL (reference sequence). The CDR3 region has the DNA TGTGCCAGCAGCCAACAGCCCACCGGGGAGCTGTTTTTT. This codes for CASSQQPTGELFF.

The chain couples TRBV6-1 to TRBJ2-1, with 9 bases fitting TRBD2. In germline, CDR1 is MNHNS, CDR2 SASEGT. This CDR3 is 16 amino acids long. J lost 4 bases, V lost 6 bases, and 10 bases had no gene match. In nucleotides, the CDR3 is TGTGCCAGCAGGCCTAGACTAGCGGACCCTTACAATGAGCAGTTCTTC. It yields the protein CASRPRLADPYNEQFF.

This clonotype was found many times. CDR3 loop: CASSLQQGDVPQHF. CDR3 DNA sequence: TGCGCCAGCAGCTTGCAGCAGGGGGACGTACCCCAGCATTTT. The chain links TRBV5-1 to TRBJ1-5; 7 nucleotides align to TRBD1. Per germline, CDR1 SGHRS and CDR2 YFSETQ. The CDR3 totals 14 residues. V gave up 1 base and J gave up 10 bases; unmatched junction bases: 8. The full variable domain, in which reference TRBV5-1 and TRBJ1-5 provide the parts outside the CDR3, is KAGVTQTPRYLIKTRGQQVTLSCSPISGHRSVSWYQQTPGQGLQFLFEYFSETQRNKGNFPGRFSGRQFSNSRSEMNVSTLELGDSALYLCASSLQQGDVPQHFGDGTRLSIL.

The chain recombines TRBV2 with TRBJ1-4; 8 bases are a match to TRBD1. The trim removed 5 bases at V and 7 bases at J, leaving 9 bases unmatched. This CDR3 comprises 15 residues. Germline values: CDR1 SNHLY, CDR2 FYNNEI. In nucleotides, the CDR3 is TGTGCCAGCAGTTATACGACAGGGGCTGGTGAAAAACTGTTTTTT. Its protein product is CASSYTTGAGEKLFF.

This clonotype was observed a few times. The chain uses TRBV20-1 and TRBJ2-1; 8 bases are a match to TRBD2. V shed 7 bases and J 10 bases; nucleotides not matched to a gene: 18. The germline V gene encodes CDR1 DFQATT and CDR2 SNEGSKA (reference sequence). The CDR3 extends over 15 amino acids. The CDR3 protein is CSVEPGTRTTYEQFF. In DNA form, the CDR3 reads TGCAGTGTTGAGCCCGGGACTAGAACTACTTACGAGCAGTTCTTC.

The V gene is TRBV20-1, the J gene TRBJ1-4; D is unclear. This CDR3 comprises 12 residues. Germline CDR1 is DFQATT and CDR2 is SNEGSKA (reference sequence). V lost 0 bases to trimming and J lost 8 bases, with 7 bases between them. The CDR3 reads CSARDLGEKLFF. In nucleotides, the CDR3 is TGCAGTGCTAGAGATCTGGGGGAAAAACTGTTTTTT.

The chain is built from TRBV24-1 and TRBJ2-3; 11 positions agree with TRBD1. V shed 5 bases and J 5 bases; nucleotides not matched to a gene: 5. The CDR3 covers 15 residues. The germline V gene encodes CDR1 KGHDR and CDR2 SFDVKD. In DNA form, the CDR3 reads TGTGCCACCAGTGGGGGACAGGGGGGAATAGATACGCAGTATTTT. Translated, it gives CATSGGQGGIDTQYF.

In this sample, this clonotype turned up a few times. This rearrangement joins TRBV20-1 to TRBJ2-1, with 12 bases matching TRBD2. CDR1 is DFQATT, CDR2 SNEGSKA, per germline (reference sequence). This CDR3 is 15 amino acids long. V shed 6 bases and J 8 bases; nucleotides not matched to a gene: 11. The CDR3 loop is CSAPTSGSIIDEQFF. CDR3 in DNA: TGCAGTGCCCCGACTAGCGGGAGTATTATCGATGAGCAGTTCTTC.

There are a few counts of this clonotype. This chain joins TRBV12-3 or TRBV12-4 and TRBJ1-2; weak D call: TRBD1 (6 bases). The CDR3 is 16 residues long. V lost 2 bases, J lost 3 bases, and 16 bases lay in between. The CDR3 coding sequence is TGTGCCAGCAGTTTATGGACAGCCCGGGGCCACTATGGCTACACCTTC. It yields the protein CASSLWTARGHYGYTF.

The V and J genes are TRBV20-1 and TRBJ2-1; the D gene could be TRBD1 or TRBD2 (6 bases each). CDR1 and CDR2 from the germline V gene are DFQATT and SNEGSKA (reference sequence). Trimming left V 6 bases short and J 8 bases short, with 11 bases between. CDR3 length: 11 amino acids. The chain's CDR3 is CSARGVHEQFF. For the CDR3, the DNA is TGCAGTGCAAGGGGGGTCCATGAGCAGTTCTTC.

CDR3 region: CASRVNLNQPQHF. CDR3 sequence (DNA): TGCGCCAGCCGAGTTAATCTCAATCAGCCCCAGCATTTT. V usage is TRBV10-2 and J usage is TRBJ1-5; no clear D gene. CDR3 size: 13 residues. Trimming cost V 8 bases and J 3 bases, with 11 bases left between them. The germline V gene encodes CDR1 WSHSY and CDR2 SAAADI.

The table lists this clonotype with a few counts. V is TRBV28 and J is TRBJ2-4; D call uncertain. V lost 11 bases and J 2 bases, leaving 13 bases between the germline ends. The germline gives CDR1 MDHEN, CDR2 SYDVKM. The CDR3 has 13 residues. In DNA form, the CDR3 reads TGTGCCGCCGCCGAGAATTCCAAAAACATTCAGTACTTC. Residues: CAAAENSKNIQYF.

The genes are TRBV2 and TRBJ2-4; 8 bases map to TRBD2. With 3 bases clipped from V and 0 bases from J, the junction kept 4 bases outside the gene matches. The CDR3 spans 16 residues. Germline loops: CDR1 SNHLY, CDR2 FYNNEI. The CDR3 DNA reads as TGTGCCAGCAGTGAGGCTAGCGGGCTAGCCAAAAACATTCAGTACTTC. Its translation is CASSEASGLAKNIQYF.

The V gene is TRBV27, the J gene TRBJ2-7, with 7 bases identical to TRBD1. The CDR3 is 15 residues long. Germline trimming cut 5 bases from V and 2 bases from J; bases unmatched to any gene: 9. Germline CDR1 reads MNHEY; CDR2 reads SMNVEV (reference sequence). CDR3 amino acids: CASSPTGTATYEQYF. The CDR3 DNA reads TGTGCCAGCAGTCCCACCGGGACAGCCACCTACGAGCAGTACTTC.

The chain combines TRBV7-2 with TRBJ2-1, with 9 positions matching TRBD2. The V gene end was trimmed by 1 base and the J gene end by 2 bases; junction bases not matched to a gene: 3. The V gene's germline CDR1 is SGHTA and CDR2 FQGNSA. The CDR3 has 16 amino acids. The CDR3 bases are TGTGCCAGCAGCTTAGGATCTAGCGGGGCCTACAATGAGCAGTTCTTC. Translating gives CASSLGSSGAYNEQFF.

This clonotype has a count of ten or more. The J gene is TRBJ2-3, the V gene TRBV11-2; D might be TRBD2 (6 bases). The CDR3 consists of 14 residues. V lost 0 bases and J 10 bases, leaving 14 bases between the germline ends. Germline V gene sequence: CDR1 SGHAT, CDR2 FQNNGV. The CDR3 DNA is TGTGCCAGCAGCTTAGATAAGGGGACTGGGGCGCAGTATTTT. This gives the protein CASSLDKGTGAQYF.

The chain links TRBV4-1 to TRBJ1-3; TRBD1 is a possible D gene (5 bases). Trimming shortened V by 3 bases and J by 0 bases, and 9 bases separated the two germline ends. CDR3 length equals 15 residues. Per germline, CDR1 MGHRA and CDR2 YSYEKL. The CDR3 spells CASSQLGRSGNTIYF. The CDR3 DNA follows: TGCGCCAGCAGCCAGTTGGGGCGCTCTGGAAACACCATATATTTT.

V is TRBV5-1 and J is TRBJ2-1; the D is unclear. Trimming cost V 4 bases and J 4 bases, with 9 bases left between them. Germline V gives CDR1 SGHRS, CDR2 YFSETQ. CDR3 size: 13 residues. CDR3 in DNA: TGCGCCAGCAGCGTCCGCGCTTACAATGAGCAGTTCTTC. Residues: CASSVRAYNEQFF.

This clonotype came up a few times. The chain combines TRBV5-6 with TRBJ1-2, with D perhaps TRBD1 (6 bases). Germline V gives CDR1 SGHDT, CDR2 YYEEEE. V dropped 0 bases and J dropped 14 bases, with 14 bases sitting between them. CDR3 length: 12 residues. The CDR3 spells CASSLGIRQGTF. CDR3 sequence (DNA): TGTGCCAGCAGCTTGGGAATCCGGCAGGGGACCTTC. The entire variable domain, with the rest obtained from reference TRBV5-6 and TRBJ1-2, is as follows: DAGVTQSPTHLIKTRGQQVTLRCSPKSGHDTVSWYQQALGQGPQFIFQYYEEEERQRGNFPDRFSGHQFPNYSSELNVNALLLGDSALYLCASSLGIRQGTFGSGTRLTVV.

There are a few counts of this clonotype. This chain joins TRBV30 and TRBJ2-3; a possible D gene is TRBD2 (6 bases). V was pared by 0 bases and J by 2 bases, with 18 bases between. Germline values: CDR1 GTSNPN, CDR2 SVGIG (reference sequence). This CDR3 comprises 17 residues. CDR3 protein: CAWSVSGALAVTDTQYF. CDR3 nucleotide sequence: TGTGCCTGGAGTGTAAGTGGGGCCTTAGCGGTCACAGATACGCAGTATTTT.

The chain employs TRBV6-5 and TRBJ1-5; 7 bases line up with TRBD1. The CDR3 sequence is 13 residues long. Trimming cost V 4 bases and J 8 bases; bases outside gene matches: 5. The germline V gene has CDR1 MNHEY and CDR2 SVGAGI. DNA for the CDR3: TGTGCCAGCAGTTCAGCAACAGGGGAGCCCCAGCATTTT. Translating it yields CASSSATGEPQHF.

This clonotype was counted many times. This CDR3 reads CASSFGEQYF. Here the CDR3 DNA reads TGTGCCAGCAGTTTTGGGGAGCAGTACTTC. This chain links TRBV12-3 or TRBV12-4 with TRBJ2-7; D ambiguous. The CDR3 runs to 10 residues. With 3 bases removed from V and 7 bases from J, the gap between germline ends came to 4 bases.

This clonotype showed up just a few times. The chain has TRBV30 and TRBJ2-1, with 9 bases aligning to TRBD1. The CDR3 consists of 14 residues. Germline V lookup: CDR1 GTSNPN, CDR2 SVGIG (reference sequence). The V gene end was trimmed by 3 bases and the J gene end by 3 bases; junction bases not matched to a gene: 3. For the CDR3, the DNA is TGTGCCTGGAGGCGGGACAGGGTCTACAATGAGCAGTTCTTC. It yields the protein CAWRRDRVYNEQFF.

This clonotype was seen more than once but under ten times. J is TRBJ2-7 and V is TRBV5-1; D gene ambiguous. The CDR3 has 15 residues. Germline V gene data show CDR1 as SGHRS and CDR2 as YFSETQ. V was cut by 1 base and J by 0 bases, with 11 bases left in between. CDR3 residues: CASSLRRSSSYEQYF. DNA for the CDR3: TGCGCCAGCAGCTTGAGACGGAGTAGCTCCTACGAGCAGTACTTC.

The sample holds a few counts of this clonotype. The chain has TRBV29-1 and TRBJ1-3; D is perhaps TRBD1 (5 bases). The ends were cut back, 4 bases at V and 4 bases at J, with 17 bases in the middle. The length of the CDR3 is 15 residues. CDR1 SQVTM and CDR2 ANQGSEA come from the germline V gene. CDR3 amino acids: CSVAGTLNVGNTIYF. For the CDR3, the DNA is TGCAGCGTTGCCGGGACCTTAAACGTCGGAAACACCATATATTTT.

The genes are TRBV6-1 and TRBJ2-1; 7 positions match TRBD1. Trimming cost V 6 bases and J 3 bases; bases outside gene matches: 11. In germline, CDR1 is MNHNS, CDR2 SASEGT. The CDR3 is 16 residues long. The CDR3 sequence: CASSDPQGTLYNEQFF. CDR3 sequence (DNA): TGTGCCAGCAGCGATCCACAGGGGACCCTCTACAATGAGCAGTTCTTC.